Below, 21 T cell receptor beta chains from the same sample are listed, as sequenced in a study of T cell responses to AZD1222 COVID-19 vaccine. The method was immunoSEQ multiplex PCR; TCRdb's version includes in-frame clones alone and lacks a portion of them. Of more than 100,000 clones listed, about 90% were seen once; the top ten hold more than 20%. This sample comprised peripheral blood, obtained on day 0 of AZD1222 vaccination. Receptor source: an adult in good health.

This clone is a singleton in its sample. In DNA form, the CDR3 reads TGTGCCAGCAGGGGGACACCCTCAGTGTATGGCTACACCTTC. Translated, it gives CASRGTPSVYGYTF. The chain links TRBV6-5 to TRBJ1-2; D is possibly TRBD1 (6 bases). The germline CDR1 and CDR2 sequences are MNHEY and SVGAGI. There are 14 residues in the CDR3. Trimming removed 6 bases from V and 5 bases from J, with 16 bases in between.

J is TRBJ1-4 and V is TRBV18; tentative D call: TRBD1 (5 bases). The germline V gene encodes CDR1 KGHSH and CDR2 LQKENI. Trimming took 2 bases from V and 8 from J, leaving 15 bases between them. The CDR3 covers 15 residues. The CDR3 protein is CASSPFGGGEEKLFF. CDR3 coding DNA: TGTGCCAGCTCACCATTCGGGGGAGGTGAAGAAAAACTGTTTTTT.

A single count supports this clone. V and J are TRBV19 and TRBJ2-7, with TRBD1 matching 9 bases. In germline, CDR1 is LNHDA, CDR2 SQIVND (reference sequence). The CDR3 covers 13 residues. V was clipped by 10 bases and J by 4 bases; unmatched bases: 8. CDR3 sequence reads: CATTGQGRYEQYF. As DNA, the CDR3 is TGTGCCACTACGGGACAGGGAAGATACGAGCAGTACTTC.

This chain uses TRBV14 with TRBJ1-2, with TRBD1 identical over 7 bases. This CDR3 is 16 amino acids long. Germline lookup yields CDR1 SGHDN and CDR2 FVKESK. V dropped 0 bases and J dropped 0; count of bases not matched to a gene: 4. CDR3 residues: CASSQDRGQTNYGYTF. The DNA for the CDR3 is TGTGCCAGCAGCCAAGATAGGGGACAGACTAACTATGGCTACACCTTC.

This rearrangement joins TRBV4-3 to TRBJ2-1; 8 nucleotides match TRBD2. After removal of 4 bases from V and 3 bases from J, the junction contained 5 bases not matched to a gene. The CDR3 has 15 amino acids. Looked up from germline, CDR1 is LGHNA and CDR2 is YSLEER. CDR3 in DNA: TGCGCCAGCAGCCGAGCACTAGCGGACTACAATGAGCAGTTCTTC. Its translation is CASSRALADYNEQFF.

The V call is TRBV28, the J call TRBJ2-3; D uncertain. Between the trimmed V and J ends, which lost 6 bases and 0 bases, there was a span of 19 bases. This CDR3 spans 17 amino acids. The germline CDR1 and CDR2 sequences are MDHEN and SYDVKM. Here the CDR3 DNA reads TGTGCCAGCAGCCAAGGATGGGAAGCGACTAGCACAGATACGCAGTATTTT. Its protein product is CASSQGWEATSTDTQYF.

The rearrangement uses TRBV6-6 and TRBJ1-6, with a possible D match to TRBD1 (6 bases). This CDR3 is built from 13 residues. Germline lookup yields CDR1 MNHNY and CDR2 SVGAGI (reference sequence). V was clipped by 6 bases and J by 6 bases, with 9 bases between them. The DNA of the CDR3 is TGTGCCAGCAGCGGACAGTCTAATTCACCCCTCCACTTT. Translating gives CASSGQSNSPLHF.

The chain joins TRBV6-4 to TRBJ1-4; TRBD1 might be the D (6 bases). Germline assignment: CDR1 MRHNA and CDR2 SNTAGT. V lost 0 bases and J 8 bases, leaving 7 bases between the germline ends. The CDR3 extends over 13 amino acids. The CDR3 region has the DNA TGTGCCAGCAGTGACTCTCAGGGGGAAAAACTGTTTTTT. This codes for CASSDSQGEKLFF.

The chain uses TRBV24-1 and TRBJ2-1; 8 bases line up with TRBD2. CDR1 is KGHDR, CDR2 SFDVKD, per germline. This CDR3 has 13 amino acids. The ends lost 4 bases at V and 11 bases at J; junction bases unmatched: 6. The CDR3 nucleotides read TGTGCCACCAGTGACTCCGGGGGGGTTCAGCAGTTCTTC. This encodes CATSDSGGVQQFF.

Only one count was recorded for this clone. The CDR3 nucleotides read TGTGCCAGCAGTTCTGTAGGTGGCTACACCTTC. It yields the protein CASSSVGGYTF. The rearrangement joins TRBV28 to TRBJ1-2; D remains unclear. The CDR3 is made up of 11 amino acids. Germline values: CDR1 MDHEN, CDR2 SYDVKM. V gave up 4 bases and J gave up 7 bases, with 7 bases separating them.

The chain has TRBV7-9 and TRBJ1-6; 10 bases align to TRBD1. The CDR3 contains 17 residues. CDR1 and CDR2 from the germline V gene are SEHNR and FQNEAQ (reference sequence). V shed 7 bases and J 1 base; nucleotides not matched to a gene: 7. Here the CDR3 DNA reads TGTGCCAGCACGTGGACAGGGGGTACATCCTATAATTCACCCCTCCACTTT. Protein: CASTWTGGTSYNSPLHF. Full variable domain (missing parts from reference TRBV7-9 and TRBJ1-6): DTGVSQNPRHKITKRGQNVTFRCDPISEHNRLYWYRQTLGQGPEFLTYFQNEAQLEKSRLLSDRFSAERPKGSFSTLEIQRTEQGDSAMYLCASTWTGGTSYNSPLHFGNGTRLTVT.

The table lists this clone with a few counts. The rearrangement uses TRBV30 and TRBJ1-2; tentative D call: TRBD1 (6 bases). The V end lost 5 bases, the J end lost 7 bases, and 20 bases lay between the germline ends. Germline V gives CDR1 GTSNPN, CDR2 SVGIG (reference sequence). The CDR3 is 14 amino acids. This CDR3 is CAWDMLGGAGGYTF. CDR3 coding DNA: TGTGCCTGGGATATGCTGGGGGGCGCGGGTGGCTACACCTTC.

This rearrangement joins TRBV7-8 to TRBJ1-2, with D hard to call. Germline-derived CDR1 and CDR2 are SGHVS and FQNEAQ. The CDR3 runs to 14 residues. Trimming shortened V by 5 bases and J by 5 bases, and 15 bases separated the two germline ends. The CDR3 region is CASSQTHQIYGYTF. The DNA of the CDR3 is TGTGCCAGCAGCCAGACGCACCAGATATATGGCTACACCTTC.

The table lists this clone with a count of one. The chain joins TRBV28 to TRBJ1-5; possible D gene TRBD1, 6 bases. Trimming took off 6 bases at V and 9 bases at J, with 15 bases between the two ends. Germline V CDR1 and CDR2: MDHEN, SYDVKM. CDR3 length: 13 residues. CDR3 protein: CASRLQGSRPQHF. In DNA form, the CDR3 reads TGTGCCAGCAGACTACAGGGAAGTCGGCCCCAGCATTTT.

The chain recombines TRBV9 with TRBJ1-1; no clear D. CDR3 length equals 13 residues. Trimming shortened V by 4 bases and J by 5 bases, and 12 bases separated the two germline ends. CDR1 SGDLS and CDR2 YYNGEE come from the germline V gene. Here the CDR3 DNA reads TGTGCCAGCAGCTGGGCTCTCGGAACTGAAGCTTTCTTT. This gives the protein CASSWALGTEAFF.

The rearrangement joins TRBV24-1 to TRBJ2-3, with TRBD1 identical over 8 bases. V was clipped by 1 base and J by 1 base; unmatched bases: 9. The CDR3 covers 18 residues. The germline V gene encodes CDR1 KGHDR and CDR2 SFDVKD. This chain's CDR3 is CATSDLHVVGQGTDTQYF. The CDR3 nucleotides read TGTGCCACCAGTGATTTACATGTGGTGGGACAGGGCACAGATACGCAGTATTTT.

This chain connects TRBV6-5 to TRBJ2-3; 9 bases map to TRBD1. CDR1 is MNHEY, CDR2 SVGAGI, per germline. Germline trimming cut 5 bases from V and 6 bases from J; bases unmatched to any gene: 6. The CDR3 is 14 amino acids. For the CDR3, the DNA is TGTGCCAGCAGTAGGGACAGGGTCGGGGATACGCAGTATTTT. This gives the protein CASSRDRVGDTQYF.

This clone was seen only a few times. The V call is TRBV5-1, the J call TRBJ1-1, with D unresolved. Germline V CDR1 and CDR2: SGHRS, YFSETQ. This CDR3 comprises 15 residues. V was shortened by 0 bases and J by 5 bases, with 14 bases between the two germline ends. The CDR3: CASSLDGPSRTEAFF. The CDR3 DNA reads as TGCGCCAGCAGCTTGGACGGCCCGAGTAGGACTGAAGCTTTCTTT.

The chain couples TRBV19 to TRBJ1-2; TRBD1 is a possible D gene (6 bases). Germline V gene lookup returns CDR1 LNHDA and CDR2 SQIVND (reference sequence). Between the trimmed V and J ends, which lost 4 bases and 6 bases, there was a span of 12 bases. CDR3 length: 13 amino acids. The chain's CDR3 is CASSNRASDGYTF. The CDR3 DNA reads TGTGCCAGTAGTAACAGGGCGTCCGATGGCTACACCTTC. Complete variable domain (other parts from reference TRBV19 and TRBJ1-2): DGGITQSPKYLFRKEGQNVTLSCEQNLNHDAMYWYRQDPGQGLRLIYYSQIVNDFQKGDIAEGYSVSREKKESFPLTVTSAQKNPTAFYLCASSNRASDGYTFGSGTRLTVV.

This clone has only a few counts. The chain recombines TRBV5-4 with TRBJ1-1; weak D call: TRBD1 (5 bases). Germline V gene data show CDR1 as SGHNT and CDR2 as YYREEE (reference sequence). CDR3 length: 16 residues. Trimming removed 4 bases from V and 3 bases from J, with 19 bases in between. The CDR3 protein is CASSKVGGGLYTEAFF. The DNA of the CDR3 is TGTGCCAGCAGCAAAGTAGGCGGGGGGTTGTACACTGAAGCTTTCTTT.

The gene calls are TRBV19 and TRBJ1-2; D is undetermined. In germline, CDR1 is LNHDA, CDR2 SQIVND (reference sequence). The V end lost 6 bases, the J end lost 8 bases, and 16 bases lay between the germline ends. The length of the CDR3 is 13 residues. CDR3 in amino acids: CASSLGSGGGYTF. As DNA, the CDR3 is TGTGCCAGTAGCCTAGGGAGCGGAGGGGGCTACACCTTC.